These 20 T cell receptor beta chains share one sample of origin, sequenced in a study of early T cells in non-severe SARS-CoV-2 infection. TCRdb re-called the 5' RACE reads through MiXCR, storing one row per CDR3 protein. The sample has 85,000 to 90,000 distinct CDR3 sequences; roughly 14% are singletons. Sequenced sample: whole blood. Receptor source: an adult who was a healthcare worker with PCR-confirmed SARS-CoV-2 infection or an uninfected control (not recorded which).

This clonotype was found a few times. The rearrangement joins TRBV2 to TRBJ2-7; D may be TRBD2 (5 bases). The V end was cut by 1 base, the J end by 3 bases, with 13 bases between. The CDR3 consists of 15 residues. Germline V gene lookup returns CDR1 SNHLY and CDR2 FYNNEI. The CDR3 reads CASSEGYGDNYEQYV. CDR3 coding DNA: TGTGCCAGCAGTGAAGGATACGGGGATAACTACGAGCAGTACGTC.

This clonotype was picked up a small number of times. The J gene is TRBJ1-6, the V gene TRBV3-1, with D possibly being TRBD1 (5 bases). Germline CDR1 and CDR2: LGHDT and YNNKEL (reference sequence). This CDR3 has 14 amino acids. The germline V and J ends were trimmed by 3 bases and 7 bases, with 10 bases remaining between them. The CDR3 DNA reads as TGTGCCAGCAGCCAGAATCGACAGAATTCACCCCTCCACTTT. Protein sequence: CASSQNRQNSPLHF.

This clonotype has more than one count but fewer than ten. The chain joins TRBV12-5 to TRBJ1-1, with D hard to call. The CDR3 extends over 13 amino acids. V lost 4 bases and J lost 0, with 6 bases in between. Per the germline V gene, CDR1 is LGHNT and CDR2 is FRNRAP. CDR3 amino acids: CASGSQLNTEAFF. CDR3 DNA sequence: TGTGCTAGTGGTTCTCAGTTGAACACTGAAGCTTTCTTT. Together with reference TRBV12-5 and TRBJ1-1, the CDR3 gives the full variable domain: DARVTQTPRHKVTEMGQEVTMRCQPILGHNTVFWYRQTMMQGLELLAYFRNRAPLDDSGMPKDRFSAEMPDATLATLKIQPSEPRDSAVYFCASGSQLNTEAFFGQGTRLTVV.

This chain links TRBV30 with TRBJ2-3; TRBD1 matches at 8 bases. V lost 0 bases and J lost 4; bases outside the gene matches: 9. The CDR3 runs 16 residues. Germline CDR1 and CDR2: GTSNPN and SVGIG (reference sequence). CDR3 nucleotides: TGTGCCTGGAGTGTATTAAGAGGACAGGGTCCAGATACGCAGTATTTT. Translating gives CAWSVLRGQGPDTQYF.

To note about this clonotype: It may be a read error: a sequence one base away is much more abundant. This chain uses TRBV20-1 with TRBJ1-2; 8 nucleotides agree with TRBD1. Germline V gives CDR1 DFQATT, CDR2 SNEGSKA (reference sequence). The CDR3 consists of 15 residues. V lost 7 bases to trimming and J lost 4 bases; unmatched junction nucleotides: 14. CDR3 sequence (DNA): TGCAGTGTAACCCCAATGCAGGGGGCGAGCTATGGCTACACCTTC. Its translation is CSVTPMQGASYGYTF.

The rearrangement joins TRBV29-1 to TRBJ2-1; D is tentatively TRBD1 or TRBD2 (5 bases each). The length of the CDR3 is 16 residues. The V gene lost 0 bases and the J gene lost 0 bases, with 12 bases spanning the gap. The germline gives CDR1 SQVTM, CDR2 ANQGSEA. Here the CDR3 DNA reads TGCAGCGTTGAAGAAATTACGGGGCGCTCCTACAATGAGCAGTTCTTC. Its translation is CSVEEITGRSYNEQFF.

This chain links TRBV20-1 with TRBJ2-1, with 8 nucleotides matching TRBD2. CDR1 and CDR2 from the germline V gene are DFQATT and SNEGSKA (reference sequence). CDR3 length: 14 amino acids. V shed 6 bases, J shed 7 bases, and the junction held 11 bases outside the gene matches. The CDR3 coding sequence is TGCAGTGCCAGAAGCGGGGGCTGGAGTAATGAGCAGTTCTTC. Translating it yields CSARSGGWSNEQFF.

This clonotype was counted many times. DNA for the CDR3: TGCGCCAGCAGCTTGGGGACAGCCGACTCCTACGAGCAGTACGTC. It specifies CASSLGTADSYEQYV. The gene calls are TRBV5-1 and TRBJ2-7; D is possibly TRBD1 (6 bases). With 0 bases removed from V and 0 bases from J, the gap between germline ends came to 10 bases. The CDR3 totals 15 residues. The germline gives CDR1 SGHRS, CDR2 YFSETQ.

The chain has TRBV3-1 and TRBJ2-5, with D perhaps being TRBD1 or TRBD2 (5 bases each). Trimming stripped 0 bases from V and 7 bases from J, with 12 bases between. CDR3 length: 14 residues. CDR1 and CDR2 from the germline V gene are LGHDT and YNNKEL (reference sequence). The CDR3 spells CASSQEWGAGTQYF. CDR3 DNA sequence: TGTGCCAGCAGCCAAGAATGGGGCGCGGGGACCCAGTACTTC.

This rearrangement joins TRBV29-1 to TRBJ2-1; D uncertain. The ends were cut back, 4 bases at V and 4 bases at J, with 5 bases in the middle. The CDR3 has 11 amino acids. Germline V gene data show CDR1 as SQVTM and CDR2 as ANQGSEA. CDR3 sequence reads: CSVGSYNEQFF. CDR3 DNA: TGCAGCGTTGGAAGTTACAATGAGCAGTTCTTC.

This chain joins TRBV29-1 and TRBJ2-1; 10 bases are shared with TRBD1. CDR1 is SQVTM and CDR2 is ANQGSEA in the germline V gene. The CDR3 consists of 10 residues. J was trimmed by 12 bases and V by 6 bases; bases with no gene match: 2. The CDR3 region is CSVGDRGQFF. In DNA form, the CDR3 reads TGCAGCGTAGGGGACAGGGGGCAGTTCTTC.

The chain links TRBV10-3 to TRBJ1-2; D is unclear. The CDR3 sequence is 14 residues long. V lost 5 bases, J lost 5 bases, and 15 bases lay in between. The V gene's germline CDR1 is ENHRY and CDR2 SYGVKD. The CDR3 is CAISSETRVYGYTF. In nucleotides, the CDR3 is TGTGCCATCAGTTCCGAAACACGGGTATATGGCTACACCTTC.

The table lists this clonotype with many counts. The J gene is TRBJ2-1, the V gene TRBV3-1, with a weak D call TRBD1 (6 bases). The V gene's germline CDR1 is LGHDT and CDR2 YNNKEL (reference sequence). CDR3 size: 15 residues. V shed 5 bases and J shed 1 base, with 12 bases lying between them. CDR3 region: CASSSYQGSYNEQFF. The DNA for the CDR3 is TGTGCCAGCAGCTCCTATCAGGGGTCCTACAATGAGCAGTTCTTC.

This clonotype was recorded at least ten times. The chain couples TRBV4-1 to TRBJ2-3, with D possibly matching TRBD2 (5 bases). V lost 2 bases and J 1 base, leaving 10 bases between the germline ends. This CDR3 spans 15 amino acids. Germline CDR1 is MGHRA and CDR2 is YSYEKL. This CDR3 reads CASSQHGLRTDTQYF. The CDR3 DNA reads as TGCGCCAGCAGCCAACACGGACTGCGCACAGATACGCAGTATTTT.

The chain uses TRBV15 and TRBJ2-7, with D perhaps assigned TRBD1 or TRBD2 (5 bases each). With 0 bases removed from V and 2 bases from J, the gap between germline ends came to 8 bases. The germline V gene encodes CDR1 LNHNV and CDR2 YYDKDF (reference sequence). The CDR3 extends over 14 amino acids. The CDR3 DNA sequence: TGTGCCACCAGCAGAGATCGGGGCCCCTACGAGCAGTACGTC. Amino acids: CATSRDRGPYEQYV.

The chain links TRBV19 to TRBJ2-3; D remains unclear. The germline gives CDR1 LNHDA, CDR2 SQIVND (reference sequence). The CDR3 spans 13 residues. The ends were cut back, 6 bases at V and 0 bases at J, with 7 bases in the middle. The CDR3 region has the DNA TGTGCCAGTAGGGTCCTGAGCACAGATACGCAGTATTTT. Amino acid sequence: CASRVLSTDTQYF. The whole variable domain, filled in from reference TRBV19 and TRBJ2-3, reads DGGITQSPKYLFRKEGQNVTLSCEQNLNHDAMYWYRQDPGQGLRLIYYSQIVNDFQKGDIAEGYSVSREKKESFPLTVTSAQKNPTAFYLCASRVLSTDTQYFGPGTRLTVL.

The rearrangement joins TRBV14 to TRBJ2-1, with D tentatively TRBD2 (6 bases). The CDR3 contains 13 residues. Germline CDR1 SGHDN, CDR2 FVKESK. V lost 6 bases, J lost 7 bases, and 13 bases lay in between. CDR3 nucleotide sequence: TGTGCCAGCAGTCCCTCCCGGGGGAATGAGCAGTTCTTC. As protein: CASSPSRGNEQFF.

This clonotype has a handful of counts. The chain has TRBV6-2 or TRBV6-3 and TRBJ2-1; D is undetermined. CDR3 length equals 15 residues. V was cut by 5 bases and J by 4 bases, with 15 bases left in between. Germline CDR1 reads MNHEY; CDR2 reads SVGEGT. The CDR3 DNA reads as TGTGCCAGCAGTCGTGTCGGCTCTACATACAATGAGCAGTTCTTC. Translation gives CASSRVGSTYNEQFF.

This clonotype has a count of ten or more. The V call is TRBV11-2, the J call TRBJ2-3; 7 nucleotides align to TRBD1. The V segment lost 1 base and the J segment 2 bases; nucleotides outside the gene matches: 12. This CDR3 contains 18 residues. Germline CDR1 is SGHAT and CDR2 is FQNNGV. CDR3 region: CASSLVFSGQAFTDTQYF. The DNA of the CDR3 is TGTGCCAGCAGCTTAGTTTTCTCCGGACAGGCGTTCACAGATACGCAGTATTTT.

The sample holds many counts of this clonotype. The chain is built from TRBV4-1 and TRBJ1-4; TRBD1 might be the D (6 bases). V was shortened by 3 bases and J by 3 bases, with 11 bases between the two germline ends. There are 15 residues in the CDR3. Looked up from germline, CDR1 is MGHRA and CDR2 is YSYEKL. The CDR3 DNA reads as TGCGCCAGCAGCCACAACAGGGTGGCTAATGAAAAACTGTTTTTT. Protein sequence: CASSHNRVANEKLFF.